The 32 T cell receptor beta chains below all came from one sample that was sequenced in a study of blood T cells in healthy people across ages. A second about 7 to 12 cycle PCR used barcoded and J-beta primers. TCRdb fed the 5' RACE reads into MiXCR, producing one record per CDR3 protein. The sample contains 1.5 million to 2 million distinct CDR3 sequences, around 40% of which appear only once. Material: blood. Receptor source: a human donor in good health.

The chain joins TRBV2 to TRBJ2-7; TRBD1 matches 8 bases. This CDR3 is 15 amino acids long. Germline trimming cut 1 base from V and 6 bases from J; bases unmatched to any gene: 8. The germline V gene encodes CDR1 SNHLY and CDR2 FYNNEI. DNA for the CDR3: TGTGCCAGCAGTGAAGGGACAGGGCTTACCTGCGAGCAGTACTTC. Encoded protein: CASSEGTGLTCEQYF.

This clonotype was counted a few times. CDR3 in DNA: TGCAGCGTTGGATCAGTAAGAGGGACTGAAGCTTTCTTT. Translated: CSVGSVRGTEAFF. The genes are TRBV29-1 and TRBJ1-1; no definite D call. V gave up 4 bases and J gave up 5 bases, with 14 bases separating them. Germline CDR1 and CDR2: SQVTM and ANQGSEA. This CDR3 comprises 13 residues. The whole variable domain, filled in from reference TRBV29-1 and TRBJ1-1, reads SAVISQKPSRDICQRGTSLTIQCQVDSQVTMMFWYRQQPGQSLTLIATANQGSEATYESGFVIDKFPISRPNLTFSTLTVSNMSPEDSSIYLCSVGSVRGTEAFFGQGTRLTVV.

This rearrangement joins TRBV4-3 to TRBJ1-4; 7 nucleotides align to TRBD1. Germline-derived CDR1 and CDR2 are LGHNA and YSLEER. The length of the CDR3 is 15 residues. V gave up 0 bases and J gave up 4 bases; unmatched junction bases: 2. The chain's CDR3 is CASSQDGTDNEKLFF. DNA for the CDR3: TGCGCCAGCAGCCAAGATGGGACAGATAATGAAAAACTGTTTTTT.

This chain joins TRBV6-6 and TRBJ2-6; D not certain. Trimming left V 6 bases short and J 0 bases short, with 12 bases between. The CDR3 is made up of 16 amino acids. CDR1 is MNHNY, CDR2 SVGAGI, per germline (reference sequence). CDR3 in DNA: TGTGCCAGCAGCGCCGACCAGAGCTCTGGGGCCAACGTCCTGACTTTC. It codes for CASSADQSSGANVLTF.

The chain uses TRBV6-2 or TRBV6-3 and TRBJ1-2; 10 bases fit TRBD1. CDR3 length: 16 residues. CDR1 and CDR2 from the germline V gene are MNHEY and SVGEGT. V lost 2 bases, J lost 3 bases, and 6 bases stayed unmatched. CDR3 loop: CASSYGQGGFYYGYTF. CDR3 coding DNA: TGTGCCAGCAGTTACGGACAGGGGGGCTTTTACTATGGCTACACCTTC.

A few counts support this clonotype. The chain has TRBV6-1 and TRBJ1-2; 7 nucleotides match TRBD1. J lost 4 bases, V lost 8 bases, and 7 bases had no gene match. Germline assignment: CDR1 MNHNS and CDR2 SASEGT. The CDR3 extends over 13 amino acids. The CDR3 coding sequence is TGTGCCAGCCGAGAGACAGGGATCTATGGCTACACCTTC. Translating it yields CASRETGIYGYTF.

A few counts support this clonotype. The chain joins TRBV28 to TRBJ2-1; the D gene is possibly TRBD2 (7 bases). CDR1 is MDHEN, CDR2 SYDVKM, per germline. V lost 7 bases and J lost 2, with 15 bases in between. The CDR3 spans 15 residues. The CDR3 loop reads CASTEGGDTYNEQFF. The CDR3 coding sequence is TGTGCCAGCACCGAGGGGGGGGACACCTACAATGAGCAGTTCTTC.

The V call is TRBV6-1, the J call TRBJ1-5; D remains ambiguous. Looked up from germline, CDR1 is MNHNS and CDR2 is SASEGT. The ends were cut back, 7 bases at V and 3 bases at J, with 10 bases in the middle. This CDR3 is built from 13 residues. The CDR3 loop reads CASNINVNQPQHF. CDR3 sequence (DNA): TGTGCCAGCAATATTAATGTCAATCAGCCCCAGCATTTT.

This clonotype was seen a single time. The CDR3 nucleotides read TGTGCCAGCAGTTACTCGTACAGGCCCAGCACAGATACGCAGTATTTT. This gives the protein CASSYSYRPSTDTQYF. The chain carries TRBV6-5 and TRBJ2-3; maybe TRBD1 (5 bases). From germline, CDR1 is MNHEY and CDR2 SVGAGI. The germline V and J ends were trimmed by 0 bases and 0 bases, with 10 bases remaining between them. The length of the CDR3 is 16 residues.

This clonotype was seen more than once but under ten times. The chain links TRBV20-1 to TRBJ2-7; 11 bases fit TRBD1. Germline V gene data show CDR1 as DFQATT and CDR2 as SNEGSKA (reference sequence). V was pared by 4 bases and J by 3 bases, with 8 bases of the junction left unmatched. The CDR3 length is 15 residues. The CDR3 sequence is CSATWRGTGGYEQYF. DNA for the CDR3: TGCAGTGCTACCTGGAGGGGGACAGGGGGCTACGAGCAGTACTTC.

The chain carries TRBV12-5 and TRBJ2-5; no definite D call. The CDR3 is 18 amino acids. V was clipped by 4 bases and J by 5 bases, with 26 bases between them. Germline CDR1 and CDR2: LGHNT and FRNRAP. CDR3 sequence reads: CASGSLGDGETSVETQYF. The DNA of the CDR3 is TGTGCTAGTGGTTCATTGGGTGACGGCGAGACTTCAGTGGAGACCCAGTACTTC.

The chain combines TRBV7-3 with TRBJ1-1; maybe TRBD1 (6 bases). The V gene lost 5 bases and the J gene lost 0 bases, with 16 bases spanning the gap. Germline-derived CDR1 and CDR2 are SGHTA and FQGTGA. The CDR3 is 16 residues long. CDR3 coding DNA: TGTGCCAGCAGCCCCGCAAACAGGGCTATGAACACTGAAGCTTTCTTT. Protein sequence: CASSPANRAMNTEAFF.

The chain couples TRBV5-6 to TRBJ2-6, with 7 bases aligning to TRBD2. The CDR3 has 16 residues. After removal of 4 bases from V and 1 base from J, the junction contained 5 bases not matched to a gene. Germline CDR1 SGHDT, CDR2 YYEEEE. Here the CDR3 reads CASSGRAGSGANVLTF. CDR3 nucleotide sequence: TGTGCCAGCAGCGGGAGGGCGGGATCTGGGGCCAACGTCCTGACTTTC.

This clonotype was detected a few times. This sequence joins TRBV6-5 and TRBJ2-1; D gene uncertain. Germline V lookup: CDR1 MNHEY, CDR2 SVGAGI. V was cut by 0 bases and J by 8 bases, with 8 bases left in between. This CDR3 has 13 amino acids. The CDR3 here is CASSYSSGDEQFF. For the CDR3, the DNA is TGTGCCAGCAGTTACTCCTCAGGAGATGAGCAGTTCTTC.

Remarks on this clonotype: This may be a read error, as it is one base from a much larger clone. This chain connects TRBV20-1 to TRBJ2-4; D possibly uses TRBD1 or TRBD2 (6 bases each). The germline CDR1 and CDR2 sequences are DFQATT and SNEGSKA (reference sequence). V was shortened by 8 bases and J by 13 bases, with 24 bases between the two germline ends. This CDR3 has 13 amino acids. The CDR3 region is CSMQGRLGDEQYF. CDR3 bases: TGCAGTATGCAGGGGAGGTTAGGGGATGAGCAGTACTTC.

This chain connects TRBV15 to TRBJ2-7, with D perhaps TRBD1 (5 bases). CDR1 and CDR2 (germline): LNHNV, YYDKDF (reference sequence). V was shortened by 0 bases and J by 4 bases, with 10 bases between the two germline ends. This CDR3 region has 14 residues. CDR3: CATSRDPGKYEQYF. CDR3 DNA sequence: TGTGCCACCAGCAGAGACCCAGGGAAGTACGAGCAGTACTTC.

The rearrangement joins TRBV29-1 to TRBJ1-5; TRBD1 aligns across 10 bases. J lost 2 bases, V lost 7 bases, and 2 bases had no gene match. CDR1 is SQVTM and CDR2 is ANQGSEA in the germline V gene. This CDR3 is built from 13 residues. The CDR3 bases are TGCAGCGCTGGGACAGGGGGCAATCAGCCCCAGCATTTT. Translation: CSAGTGGNQPQHF.

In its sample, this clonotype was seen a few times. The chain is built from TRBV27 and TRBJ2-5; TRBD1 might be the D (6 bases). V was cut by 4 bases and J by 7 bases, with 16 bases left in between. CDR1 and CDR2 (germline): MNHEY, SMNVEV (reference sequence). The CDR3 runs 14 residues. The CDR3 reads CASSSGAASGTQYF. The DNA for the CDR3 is TGTGCCAGCAGTTCAGGGGCCGCCTCGGGGACCCAGTACTTC.

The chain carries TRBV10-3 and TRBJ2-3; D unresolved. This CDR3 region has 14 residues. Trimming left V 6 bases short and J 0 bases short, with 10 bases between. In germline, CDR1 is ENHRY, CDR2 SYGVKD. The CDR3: CAIRTMGSTDTQYF. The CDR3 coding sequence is TGTGCCATCAGAACAATGGGAAGCACAGATACGCAGTATTTT.

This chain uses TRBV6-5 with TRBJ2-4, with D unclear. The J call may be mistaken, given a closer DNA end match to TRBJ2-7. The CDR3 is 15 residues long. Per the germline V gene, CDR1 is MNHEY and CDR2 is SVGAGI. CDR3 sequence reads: CASRPDLGTSYEQYF. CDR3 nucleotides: TGTGCCAGCAGACCAGACCTCGGCACCTCCTACGAGCAGTACTTC.

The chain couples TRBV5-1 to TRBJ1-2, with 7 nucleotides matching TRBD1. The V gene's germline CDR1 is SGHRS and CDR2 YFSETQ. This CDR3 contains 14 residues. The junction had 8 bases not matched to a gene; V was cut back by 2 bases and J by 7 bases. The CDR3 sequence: CASSLQGSEAGYTF. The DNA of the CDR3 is TGCGCCAGCAGCTTACAGGGGAGCGAGGCTGGCTACACCTTC.

CDR3 coding DNA: TGCAGCGTTGAGCGACATTTAGCGGGGGGGAAGACCCAGTACTTC. Translation: CSVERHLAGGKTQYF. The chain joins TRBV29-1 to TRBJ2-5; 11 positions match TRBD2. Germline V lookup: CDR1 SQVTM, CDR2 ANQGSEA. The V segment lost 3 bases and the J segment 6 bases; nucleotides outside the gene matches: 9. The CDR3 spans 15 residues. Variable domain in full (rest from reference TRBV29-1 and TRBJ2-5): SAVISQKPSRDICQRGTSLTIQCQVDSQVTMMFWYRQQPGQSLTLIATANQGSEATYESGFVIDKFPISRPNLTFSTLTVSNMSPEDSSIYLCSVERHLAGGKTQYFGPGTRLLVL.

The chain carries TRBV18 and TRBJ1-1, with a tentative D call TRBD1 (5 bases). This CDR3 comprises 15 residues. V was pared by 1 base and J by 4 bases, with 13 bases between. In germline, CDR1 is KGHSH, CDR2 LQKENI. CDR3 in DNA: TGTGCCAGCTCACCACTTGGAACAGGTAGCACTGAAGCTTTCTTT. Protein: CASSPLGTGSTEAFF. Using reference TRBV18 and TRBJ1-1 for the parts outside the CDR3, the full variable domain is NAGVMQNPRHLVRRRGQEARLRCSPMKGHSHVYWYRQLPEEGLKFMVYLQKENIIDESGMPKERFSAEFPKEGPSILRIQQVVRGDSAAYFCASSPLGTGSTEAFFGQGTRLTVV.

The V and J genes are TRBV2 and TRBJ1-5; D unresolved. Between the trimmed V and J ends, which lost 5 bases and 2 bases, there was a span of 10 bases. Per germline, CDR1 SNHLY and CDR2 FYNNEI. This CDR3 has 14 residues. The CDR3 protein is CASSNWGGNQPQHF. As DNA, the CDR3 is TGTGCCAGCAGTAACTGGGGAGGCAATCAGCCCCAGCATTTT. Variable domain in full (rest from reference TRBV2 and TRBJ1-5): EPEVTQTPSHQVTQMGQEVILRCVPISNHLYFYWYRQILGQKVEFLVSFYNNEISEKSEIFDDQFSVERPDGSNFTLKIRSTKLEDSAMYFCASSNWGGNQPQHFGDGTRLSIL.

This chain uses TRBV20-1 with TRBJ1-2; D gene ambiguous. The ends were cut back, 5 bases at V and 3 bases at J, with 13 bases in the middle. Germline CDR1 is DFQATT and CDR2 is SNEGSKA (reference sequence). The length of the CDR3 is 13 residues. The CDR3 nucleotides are TGCAGTGCTGCGTGGGTCGGGGACTATGGCTACACCTTC. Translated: CSAAWVGDYGYTF.

This CDR3 reads CSVKGDLAGNTIYF. The CDR3 DNA reads as TGCAGCGTTAAAGGGGATTTGGCTGGAAACACCATATATTTT. This chain joins TRBV29-1 and TRBJ1-3; maybe TRBD1 (5 bases). The germline gives CDR1 SQVTM, CDR2 ANQGSEA. V lost 5 bases and J lost 2, with 13 bases in between. This CDR3 region has 14 residues.

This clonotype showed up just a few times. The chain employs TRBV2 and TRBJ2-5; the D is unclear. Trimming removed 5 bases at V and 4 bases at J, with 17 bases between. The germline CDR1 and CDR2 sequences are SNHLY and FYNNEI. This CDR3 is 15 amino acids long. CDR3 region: CASSLLRTNLETQYF. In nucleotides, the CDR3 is TGTGCCAGCAGTCTATTACGTACAAACCTAGAGACCCAGTACTTC.

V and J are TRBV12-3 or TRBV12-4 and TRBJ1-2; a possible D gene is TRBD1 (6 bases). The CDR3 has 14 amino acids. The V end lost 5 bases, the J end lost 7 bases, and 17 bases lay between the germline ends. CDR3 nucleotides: TGTGCCAGCAGTCCCCGGACAGCCGCCGGTGGCTACACCTTC. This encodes CASSPRTAAGGYTF.

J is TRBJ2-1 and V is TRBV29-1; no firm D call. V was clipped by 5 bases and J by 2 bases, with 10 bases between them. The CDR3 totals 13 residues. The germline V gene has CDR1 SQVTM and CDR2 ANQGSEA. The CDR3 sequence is CSVSLRPYNEQFF. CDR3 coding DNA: TGCAGCGTTTCCTTGAGACCCTACAATGAGCAGTTCTTC.

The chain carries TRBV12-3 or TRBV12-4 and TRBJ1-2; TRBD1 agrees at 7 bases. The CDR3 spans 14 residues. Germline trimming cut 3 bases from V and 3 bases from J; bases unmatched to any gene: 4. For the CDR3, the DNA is TGTGCCAGCAGTTTGACAGGGACCCACTATGGCTACACCTTC. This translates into CASSLTGTHYGYTF.

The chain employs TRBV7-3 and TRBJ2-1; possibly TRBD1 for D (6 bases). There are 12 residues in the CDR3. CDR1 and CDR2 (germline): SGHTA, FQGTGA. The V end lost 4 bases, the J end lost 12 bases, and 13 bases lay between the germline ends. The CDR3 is CASSYKQGMQFF. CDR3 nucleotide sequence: TGTGCCAGCAGCTACAAACAGGGTATGCAGTTCTTC.

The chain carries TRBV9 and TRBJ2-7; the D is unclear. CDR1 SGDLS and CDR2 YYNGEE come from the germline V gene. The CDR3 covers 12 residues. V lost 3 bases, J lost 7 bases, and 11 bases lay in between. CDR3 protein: CASSDPRSEQYF. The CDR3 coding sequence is TGTGCCAGCAGCGACCCCCGTAGTGAGCAGTACTTC.